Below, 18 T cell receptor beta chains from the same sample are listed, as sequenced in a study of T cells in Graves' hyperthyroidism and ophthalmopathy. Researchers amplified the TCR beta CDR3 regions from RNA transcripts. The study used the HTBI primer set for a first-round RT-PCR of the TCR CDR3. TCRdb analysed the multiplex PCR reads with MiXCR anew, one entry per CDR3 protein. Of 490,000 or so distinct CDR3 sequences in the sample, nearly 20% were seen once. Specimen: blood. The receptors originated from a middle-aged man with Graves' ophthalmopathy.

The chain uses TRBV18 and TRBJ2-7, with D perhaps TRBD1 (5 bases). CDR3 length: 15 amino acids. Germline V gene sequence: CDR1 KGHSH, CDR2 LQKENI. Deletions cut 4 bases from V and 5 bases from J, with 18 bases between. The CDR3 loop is CASSLGQGRTNEQYF. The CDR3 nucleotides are TGTGCCAGCTCACTCGGTCAGGGAAGGACGAACGAGCAGTACTTC.

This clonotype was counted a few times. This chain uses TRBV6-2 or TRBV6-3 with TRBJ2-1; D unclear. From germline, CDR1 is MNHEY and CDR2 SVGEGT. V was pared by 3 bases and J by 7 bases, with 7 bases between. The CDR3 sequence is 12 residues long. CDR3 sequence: CASSYWGNEQFF. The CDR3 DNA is TGTGCCAGCAGTTATTGGGGTAATGAGCAGTTCTTC.

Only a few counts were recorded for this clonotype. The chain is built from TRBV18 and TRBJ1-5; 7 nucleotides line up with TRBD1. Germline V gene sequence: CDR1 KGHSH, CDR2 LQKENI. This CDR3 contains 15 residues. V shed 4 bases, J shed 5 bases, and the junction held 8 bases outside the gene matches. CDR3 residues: CASSLGQDRYQPQHF. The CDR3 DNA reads TGTGCCAGCTCACTAGGACAGGATCGTTATCAGCCCCAGCATTTT.

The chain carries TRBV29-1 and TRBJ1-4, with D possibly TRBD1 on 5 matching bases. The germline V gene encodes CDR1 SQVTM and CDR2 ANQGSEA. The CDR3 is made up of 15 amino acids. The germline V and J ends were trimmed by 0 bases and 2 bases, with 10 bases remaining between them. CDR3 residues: CSVEDGAATNEKLFF. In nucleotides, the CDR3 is TGCAGCGTTGAAGACGGGGCGGCGACTAATGAAAAACTGTTTTTT.

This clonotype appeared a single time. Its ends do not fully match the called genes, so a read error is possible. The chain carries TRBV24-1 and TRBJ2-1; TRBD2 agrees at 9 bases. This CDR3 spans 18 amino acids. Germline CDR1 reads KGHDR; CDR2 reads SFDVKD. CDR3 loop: CATSDLSDSGSPYNEQLF. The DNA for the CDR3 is TGTGCCACCAGTGATTTAAGCGATAGCGGGAGCCCCTACAATGAGCAGCTCTTC.

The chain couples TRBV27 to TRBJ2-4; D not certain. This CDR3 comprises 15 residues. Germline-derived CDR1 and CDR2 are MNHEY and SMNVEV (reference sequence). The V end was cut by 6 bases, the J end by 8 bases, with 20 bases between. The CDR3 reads CASRSLVGLPDIQYF. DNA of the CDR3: TGTGCCAGCAGGTCTCTCGTAGGGCTCCCGGACATTCAGTACTTC.

The CDR3 is CASSLLGGLDEAFF. In DNA form, the CDR3 reads TGTGCCAGCAGCTTGCTCGGGGGGCTAGATGAAGCTTTCTTT. This chain links TRBV7-3 with TRBJ1-1, with D perhaps matching TRBD1 (6 bases). The germline V and J ends were trimmed by 3 bases and 7 bases, with 15 bases remaining between them. Germline V gene data show CDR1 as SGHTA and CDR2 as FQGTGA. The CDR3 consists of 14 residues.

This CDR3 reads CASSLGGRMTGELFF. CDR3 coding DNA: TGTGCCAGCAGCTTAGGGGGGCGGATGACCGGGGAGCTGTTTTTT. The rearrangement joins TRBV7-3 to TRBJ2-2; the D gene could be TRBD1 or TRBD2 (6 bases each). Germline loops: CDR1 SGHTA, CDR2 FQGTGA. CDR3 length: 15 amino acids. V lost 2 bases, J lost 5 bases, and 12 bases lay in between.

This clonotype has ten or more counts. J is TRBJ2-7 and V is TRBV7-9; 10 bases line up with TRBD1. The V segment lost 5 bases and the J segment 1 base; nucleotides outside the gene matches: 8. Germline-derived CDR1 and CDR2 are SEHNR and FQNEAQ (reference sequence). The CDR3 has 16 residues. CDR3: CASSTPGTGDSYEQYF. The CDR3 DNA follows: TGTGCCAGCAGCACCCCCGGGACAGGGGATTCCTACGAGCAGTACTTC.

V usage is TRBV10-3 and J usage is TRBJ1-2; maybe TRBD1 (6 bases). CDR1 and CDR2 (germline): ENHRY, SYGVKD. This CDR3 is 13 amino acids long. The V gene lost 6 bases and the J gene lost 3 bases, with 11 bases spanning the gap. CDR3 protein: CAIRLPGDYGYTF. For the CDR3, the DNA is TGTGCCATCAGACTCCCAGGGGACTATGGCTACACCTTC.

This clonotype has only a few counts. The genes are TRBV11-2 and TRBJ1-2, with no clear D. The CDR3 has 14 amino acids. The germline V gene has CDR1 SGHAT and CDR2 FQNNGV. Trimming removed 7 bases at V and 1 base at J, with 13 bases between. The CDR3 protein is CASTPLANNYGYTF. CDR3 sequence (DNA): TGTGCCAGCACCCCCCTAGCGAATAACTATGGCTACACCTTC.

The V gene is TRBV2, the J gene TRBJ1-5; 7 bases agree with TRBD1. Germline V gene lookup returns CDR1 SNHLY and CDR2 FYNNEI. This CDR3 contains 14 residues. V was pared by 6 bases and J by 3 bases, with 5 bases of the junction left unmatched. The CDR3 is CASRGDSYNQPQHF. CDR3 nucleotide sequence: TGTGCCAGCAGAGGGGACAGCTACAATCAGCCCCAGCATTTT.

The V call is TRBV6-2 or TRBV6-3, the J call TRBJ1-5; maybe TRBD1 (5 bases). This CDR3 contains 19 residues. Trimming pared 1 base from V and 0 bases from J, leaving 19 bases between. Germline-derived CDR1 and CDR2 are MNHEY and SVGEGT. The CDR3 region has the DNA TGTGCCAGCAGTTACTTTTTTATTGGGGACTCCTATAGCAATCAGCCCCAGCATTTT. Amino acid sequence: CASSYFFIGDSYSNQPQHF.

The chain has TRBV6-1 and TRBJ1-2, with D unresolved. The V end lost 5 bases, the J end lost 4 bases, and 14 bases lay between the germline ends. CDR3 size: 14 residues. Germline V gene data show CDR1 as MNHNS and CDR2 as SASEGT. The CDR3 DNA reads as TGTGCCAGCAGTCCCTTTGGTGGTGGCTATGGCTACACCTTC. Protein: CASSPFGGGYGYTF.

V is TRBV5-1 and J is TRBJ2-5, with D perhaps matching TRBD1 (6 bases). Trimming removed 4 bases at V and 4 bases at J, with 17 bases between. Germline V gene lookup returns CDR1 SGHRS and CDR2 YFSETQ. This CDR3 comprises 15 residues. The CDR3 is CASSPGAGTTETQYF. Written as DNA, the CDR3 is TGCGCCAGCAGCCCAGGGGCCGGGACAACAGAGACCCAGTACTTC.

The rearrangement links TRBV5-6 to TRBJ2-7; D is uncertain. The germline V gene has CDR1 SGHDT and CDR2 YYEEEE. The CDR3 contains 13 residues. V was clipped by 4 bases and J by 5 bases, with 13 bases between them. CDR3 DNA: TGTGCCAGCAGCGACGGGCCTGGCGACGAGCAGTACTTC. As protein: CASSDGPGDEQYF. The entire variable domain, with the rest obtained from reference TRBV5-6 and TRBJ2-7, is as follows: DAGVTQSPTHLIKTRGQQVTLRCSPKSGHDTVSWYQQALGQGPQFIFQYYEEEERQRGNFPDRFSGHQFPNYSSELNVNALLLGDSALYLCASSDGPGDEQYFGPGTRLTVT.

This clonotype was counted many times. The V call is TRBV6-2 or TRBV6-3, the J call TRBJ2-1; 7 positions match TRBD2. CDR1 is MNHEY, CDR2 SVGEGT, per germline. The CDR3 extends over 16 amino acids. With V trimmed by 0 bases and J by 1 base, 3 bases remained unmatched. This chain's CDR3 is CASSYSPSGSYNEQFF. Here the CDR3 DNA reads TGTGCCAGCAGTTACTCACCTAGCGGATCCTACAATGAGCAGTTCTTC.

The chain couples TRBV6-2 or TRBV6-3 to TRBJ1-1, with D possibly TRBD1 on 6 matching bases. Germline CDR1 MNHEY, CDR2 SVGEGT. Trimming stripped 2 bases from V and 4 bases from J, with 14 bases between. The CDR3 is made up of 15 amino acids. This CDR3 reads CASSYEGVWITEAFF. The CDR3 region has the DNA TGTGCCAGCAGTTACGAGGGGGTCTGGATCACTGAAGCTTTCTTT.